These 28 T cell receptor beta chains share one sample of origin, sequenced in a study of T-cell reconstitution after alpha-beta-depleted transplantation in children. During its preparation, the TCRbeta library received unique molecular identifiers. TCRdb independently ran MiXCR on the PCR reads; one entry per CDR3 protein. The top ten clones hold under 75% of a sample with about 17,000 distinct CDR3 sequences, 9.5% to 15% of them seen once. Sample: PBMCs, mostly from graft donor cells, taken 180 days after TCRalphabeta/CD19-depleted stem cell transplant. These receptors all come from a boy younger than two who had a stem cell transplant for Wiskott-Aldrich syndrome, so the T cells may come from the graft donor.

This clonotype was seen only a few times. This chain uses TRBV7-9 with TRBJ1-1; 12 bases are shared with TRBD1. The V segment lost 4 bases and the J segment 3 bases; nucleotides outside the gene matches: 6. The CDR3 runs to 16 residues. Germline V gene lookup returns CDR1 SEHNR and CDR2 FQNEAQ (reference sequence). CDR3 sequence: CASSSGTGGRYTEAFF. The CDR3 DNA follows: TGTGCCAGCAGCTCGGGGACAGGGGGCCGATACACTGAAGCTTTCTTT.

Many counts were recorded for this clonotype. This rearrangement joins TRBV20-1 to TRBJ2-2; tentatively, D is TRBD1 or TRBD2 (6 bases each). The germline CDR1 and CDR2 sequences are DFQATT and SNEGSKA (reference sequence). Trimming took off 2 bases at V and 0 bases at J, with 13 bases between the two ends. The CDR3 runs to 16 residues. The CDR3 coding sequence is TGCAGTGCTAGATCCGGGGGCCCATCGAACACCGGGGAGCTGTTTTTT. This sequence encodes CSARSGGPSNTGELFF.

This clonotype was seen repeatedly, ten times or more. CDR3 nucleotide sequence: TGCGCCAGCAGTCGACAGGGAATACGAAACAATGAGCAGTTCTTC. Translating it yields CASSRQGIRNNEQFF. The chain couples TRBV5-1 to TRBJ2-1; 7 positions match TRBD1. This CDR3 is 15 amino acids long. With 5 bases clipped from V and 5 bases from J, the junction kept 10 bases outside the gene matches. Germline assignment: CDR1 SGHRS and CDR2 YFSETQ.

This clonotype has just a few counts. The chain has TRBV2 and TRBJ2-1; D tentatively fits TRBD1 or TRBD2 (6 bases each). The CDR3 extends over 13 amino acids. Trimming took 5 bases from V and 12 from J, leaving 17 bases between them. Per the germline V gene, CDR1 is SNHLY and CDR2 is FYNNEI. The CDR3 coding sequence is TGTGCCAGCAGTCCTAGTGGGGGGCGGGGGCAGTTCTTC. It specifies CASSPSGGRGQFF.

This chain uses TRBV20-1 with TRBJ1-5; D is unresolved. The CDR3 totals 12 residues. Germline-derived CDR1 and CDR2 are DFQATT and SNEGSKA (reference sequence). The V gene lost 6 bases and the J gene lost 7 bases, with 13 bases spanning the gap. DNA for the CDR3: TGCAGTGCCGGTTCGGGGATCCAGCCCCAGCATTTT. It encodes CSAGSGIQPQHF.

The chain couples TRBV7-8 to TRBJ2-7; TRBD2 matches 11 bases. This CDR3 spans 17 amino acids. Germline-derived CDR1 and CDR2 are SGHVS and FQNEAQ. Germline trimming cut 1 base from V and 3 bases from J; bases unmatched to any gene: 8. CDR3 in amino acids: CASSLVPSGRSYYEQYF. The CDR3 nucleotides read TGTGCCAGCAGCTTAGTGCCTAGCGGGAGGAGTTACTACGAGCAGTACTTC.

The genes are TRBV7-9 and TRBJ2-6, with 9 bases matching TRBD1. CDR3 length: 15 amino acids. The ends lost 11 bases at V and 4 bases at J; junction bases unmatched: 9. Germline V gives CDR1 SEHNR, CDR2 FQNEAQ (reference sequence). The CDR3: CAVGQGLSGANVLTF. The DNA of the CDR3 is TGTGCCGTGGGACAGGGTCTCTCCGGGGCCAACGTCCTGACTTTC.

This clonotype was seen more than once but under ten times. The chain uses TRBV5-5 and TRBJ1-4, with TRBD1 matching over 7 bases. V dropped 2 bases and J dropped 5; count of bases not matched to a gene: 3. The CDR3 is made up of 14 amino acids. Germline CDR1 SGHKS, CDR2 YYEKEE (reference sequence). DNA for the CDR3: TGTGCCAGCAGCTTCGGGACAGCAAATGAAAAACTGTTTTTT. Residues: CASSFGTANEKLFF. Full variable domain (missing parts from reference TRBV5-5 and TRBJ1-4): DAGVTQSPTHLIKTRGQQVTLRCSPISGHKSVSWYQQVLGQGPQFIFQYYEKEERGRGNFPDRFSARQFPNYSSELNVNALLLGDSALYLCASSFGTANEKLFFGSGTQLSVL.

This clonotype showed up just a few times. The gene calls are TRBV5-1 and TRBJ1-5; maybe TRBD1 (6 bases). V lost 0 bases to trimming and J lost 6 bases, with 13 bases between them. Germline CDR1 and CDR2: SGHRS and YFSETQ. The CDR3 sequence is 15 residues long. The CDR3 region is CASSLGQGSGQPQHF. In DNA, the CDR3 is TGCGCCAGCAGCTTGGGGCAGGGGTCTGGTCAGCCCCAGCATTTT.

This clonotype was seen ten or more times. The chain carries TRBV5-1 and TRBJ2-5; the D call may be TRBD1 or TRBD2 (5 bases each). The V end was cut by 4 bases, the J end by 2 bases, with 12 bases between. In germline, CDR1 is SGHRS, CDR2 YFSETQ. The CDR3 is made up of 14 amino acids. The CDR3 DNA sequence: TGCGCCAGCAGCACTACGGGACCGCAAGAGACCCAGTACTTC. Its protein is CASSTTGPQETQYF.

The V call is TRBV3-1, the J call TRBJ2-4, with 8 positions matching TRBD2. Germline loops: CDR1 LGHDT, CDR2 YNNKEL (reference sequence). V shed 3 bases, J shed 3 bases, and the junction held 13 bases outside the gene matches. This CDR3 contains 18 residues. The CDR3 spells CASSQGSGRYRGKNIQYF. In DNA, the CDR3 is TGTGCCAGCAGCCAGGGAAGCGGGAGATACCGGGGCAAAAACATTCAGTACTTC.

A few counts support this clonotype. V and J are TRBV3-1 and TRBJ2-5, with TRBD2 matching over 12 bases. There are 16 residues in the CDR3. With 0 bases clipped from V and 4 bases from J, the junction kept 3 bases outside the gene matches. Germline CDR1 and CDR2: LGHDT and YNNKEL (reference sequence). Here the CDR3 reads CASSQDRLAGVETQYF. In DNA form, the CDR3 reads TGTGCCAGCAGCCAAGATCGACTAGCGGGAGTAGAGACCCAGTACTTC.

This clonotype has more than one count but fewer than ten. The gene calls are TRBV7-2 and TRBJ1-6; D is perhaps TRBD1 (5 bases). The CDR3 has 14 residues. Germline-derived CDR1 and CDR2 are SGHTA and FQGNSA. Trimming cost V 4 bases and J 7 bases, with 11 bases left between them. CDR3 nucleotides: TGTGCCAGCAGCTCCTGGGACGGGAATTCACCCCTCCACTTT. Protein product: CASSSWDGNSPLHF.

J is TRBJ1-1 and V is TRBV11-2; weak D call: TRBD1 (6 bases). The germline V gene has CDR1 SGHAT and CDR2 FQNNGV. This CDR3 region has 14 residues. Trimming took 2 bases from V and 3 from J, leaving 10 bases between them. CDR3 DNA sequence: TGTGCCAGCAGCTTAATGGGGGCCGACACTGAAGCTTTCTTT. Its protein product is CASSLMGADTEAFF.

Notes on this clonotype: A much larger clone is a single base away; this may be a read error. V is TRBV25-1 and J is TRBJ1-1; possibly TRBD1 for D (6 bases). Germline V gives CDR1 MGHDK, CDR2 SYGVNS. CDR3 length: 15 amino acids. Trimming pared 2 bases from V and 3 bases from J, leaving 13 bases between. The CDR3 protein is CASSEPGQGYTEAFF. CDR3 DNA: TGTGCCAGCAGTGAACCGGGACAAGGGTACACTGAAGCTTTCTTT.

The chain employs TRBV20-1 and TRBJ2-5, with 8 positions matching TRBD2. V was pared by 3 bases and J by 2 bases, with 11 bases of the junction left unmatched. The CDR3 spans 16 residues. Germline loops: CDR1 DFQATT, CDR2 SNEGSKA (reference sequence). The CDR3 sequence: CSASGRTSWIQETQYF. CDR3 bases: TGCAGTGCTAGCGGTCGGACTAGCTGGATACAAGAGACCCAGTACTTC.

The sample holds many counts of this clonotype. The gene calls are TRBV5-8 and TRBJ2-7, with D maybe TRBD1 (5 bases). The CDR3 is 15 residues long. V dropped 4 bases and J dropped 6 bases, with 20 bases sitting between them. The germline V gene encodes CDR1 SGHTS and CDR2 YDEGEE. CDR3 sequence: CASSPDSEVFREQYF. CDR3 sequence (DNA): TGTGCCAGCAGCCCAGACAGTGAGGTTTTTCGCGAGCAGTACTTC.

The chain carries TRBV5-5 and TRBJ2-7; 7 nucleotides agree with TRBD2. This CDR3 region has 14 residues. The V gene's germline CDR1 is SGHKS and CDR2 YYEKEE (reference sequence). Losses at the gene ends were 0 bases for V and 2 bases for J; bases not matched to a gene: 2. CDR3 amino acids: CASSLASGPYEQYF. The DNA of the CDR3 is TGTGCCAGCAGCTTGGCTAGCGGCCCCTACGAGCAGTACTTC. The full variable domain, with the rest looked up from reference TRBV5-5 and TRBJ2-7, is DAGVTQSPTHLIKTRGQQVTLRCSPISGHKSVSWYQQVLGQGPQFIFQYYEKEERGRGNFPDRFSARQFPNYSSELNVNALLLGDSALYLCASSLASGPYEQYFGPGTRLTVT.

The genes are TRBV5-6 and TRBJ2-5, with D possibly called TRBD1 or TRBD2 (5 bases each). V was pared by 0 bases and J by 4 bases, with 7 bases between. This CDR3 contains 13 residues. Germline loops: CDR1 SGHDT, CDR2 YYEEEE. DNA for the CDR3: TGTGCCAGCAGCTTGGCGGGGCGAGAGACCCAGTACTTC. It codes for CASSLAGRETQYF.

The chain uses TRBV12-3 or TRBV12-4 and TRBJ1-2, with 7 bases fitting TRBD1. V shed 5 bases and J 4 bases; nucleotides not matched to a gene: 4. This CDR3 has 13 residues. The CDR3 DNA reads as TGTGCCAGCAGTCAGGGACAGCTCTATGGCTACACCTTC. Protein sequence: CASSQGQLYGYTF.

The chain employs TRBV7-9 and TRBJ1-2; maybe TRBD1 (5 bases). Trimming took 5 bases from V and 4 from J, leaving 20 bases between them. CDR1 is SEHNR and CDR2 is FQNEAQ in the germline V gene (reference sequence). CDR3 length equals 16 residues. CDR3 protein: CASSQNFRELGYGYTF. The CDR3 DNA follows: TGTGCCAGCAGCCAAAATTTCAGGGAGTTAGGCTATGGCTACACCTTC. Combining the CDR3 with reference TRBV7-9 and TRBJ1-2 gives the whole variable domain DTGVSQNPRHKITKRGQNVTFRCDPISEHNRLYWYRQTLGQGPEFLTYFQNEAQLEKSRLLSDRFSAERPKGSFSTLEIQRTEQGDSAMYLCASSQNFRELGYGYTFGSGTRLTVV.

The gene calls are TRBV2 and TRBJ2-2, with 12 bases matching TRBD2. Trimming took 8 bases from V and 7 from J; bases not matched to a gene: 11. Germline values: CDR1 SNHLY, CDR2 FYNNEI. CDR3 size: 16 residues. The CDR3 loop is CASSTSSGRAFGELFF. The CDR3 region has the DNA TGTGCCAGCTCGACCTCTAGCGGGAGGGCCTTCGGGGAGCTGTTTTTT.

This CDR3 reads CASSLGTAPQETQYF. DNA for the CDR3: TGTGCCAGCAGCTTAGGGACAGCTCCACAAGAGACCCAGTACTTC. This sequence joins TRBV7-9 and TRBJ2-5; a weak D match, TRBD1 (6 bases). V was cut by 1 base and J by 2 bases, with 11 bases left in between. This CDR3 comprises 15 residues. Per the germline V gene, CDR1 is SEHNR and CDR2 is FQNEAQ (reference sequence).

This clonotype was seen only a few times. V gene TRBV7-8 combines with J gene TRBJ2-7, with D hard to call. CDR1 SGHVS and CDR2 FQNEAQ come from the germline V gene. The CDR3 runs to 11 residues. V was pared by 3 bases and J by 6 bases, with 6 bases between. The CDR3 nucleotides are TGTGCCAGCAGCTTTATGGGCGAGCAGTACTTC. This sequence encodes CASSFMGEQYF.

V usage is TRBV4-3 and J usage is TRBJ2-3, with D possibly matching TRBD1 (5 bases). The V and J ends lost 2 bases and 9 bases respectively, with 18 bases between them. CDR1 and CDR2 (germline): LGHNA, YSLEER. This CDR3 comprises 15 residues. The CDR3 DNA reads as TGCGCCAGCAGCCAATGGATGACAGATCGAGACACGCAGTATTTT. Translation: CASSQWMTDRDTQYF.

The V and J genes are TRBV20-1 and TRBJ2-7; D is uncertain. Trimming shortened V by 5 bases and J by 4 bases, and 9 bases separated the two germline ends. From germline, CDR1 is DFQATT and CDR2 SNEGSKA (reference sequence). The length of the CDR3 is 11 residues. The chain's CDR3 is CSAPDSYEQYF. For the CDR3, the DNA is TGCAGTGCTCCGGATAGTTACGAGCAGTACTTC.

This clonotype was found many times. The V and J genes are TRBV28 and TRBJ2-6; 9 bases match TRBD1. The CDR3 is made up of 17 amino acids. Germline values: CDR1 MDHEN, CDR2 SYDVKM. With V trimmed by 4 bases and J by 3 bases, 7 bases remained unmatched. The CDR3 bases are TGTGCCAGCAGTTCGCCGGGACAGGGCTATGGGGCCAACGTCCTGACTTTC. Translation: CASSSPGQGYGANVLTF.

This clonotype has just a few counts. The V gene is TRBV5-1, the J gene TRBJ2-1; 9 bases are a match to TRBD1. Germline assignment: CDR1 SGHRS and CDR2 YFSETQ. Trimming at V came to 0 bases and at J to 8 bases, leaving 9 bases not matched to a gene. The CDR3 is 16 residues long. The CDR3 reads CASSLARGQGQHEQFF. Here the CDR3 DNA reads TGCGCCAGCAGCTTGGCCCGGGGACAGGGCCAACATGAGCAGTTCTTC.